Sequencing of this TCR beta chain was carried out in a study of identical twins. General observations from the study: In zero-insertion analyses, partial confounding could arise from invariant MAIT and iNKT cells.

This clonotype has a handful of counts. The antigen remains unidentified. After removal of 6 bases from V and 2 bases from J, the junction contained 4 bases not matched to a gene. Germline values: CDR1 DFQATT, CDR2 SNEGSKA (reference sequence). CDR3 length: 13 residues. TCRdb analysed the 5' RACE reads with MiXCR anew, one entry per CDR3 protein. Among about 700,000 distinct CDR3 sequences, more than 6.5% were seen once, and the ten largest hold approximately 0.96%. The data were also submitted as part of a second study, on yellow fever vaccine responses in identical twins.

The TCR was taken from a woman aged 18-30 years in good health. The rearrangement links TRBV20-1 to TRBJ2-3, with 8 bases lining up with TRBD2. What was sequenced was PBMCs. In DNA form, the CDR3 reads TGCAGTGCCTCACTAGCGGCCACAGATACGCAGTATTTT. Translation: CSASLAATDTQYF.